These 24 T cell receptor beta chains were sequenced from one sample in a study of blood T cell repertoires in COVID-19. TCRdb keeps only in-frame clones here, not all; method: immunoSEQ multiplex PCR. The sample has some 110,000 clones, around 86% seen once; the top ten hold around 4.2%. The sample comprised peripheral blood. Receptors were obtained from a man aged 35-49 years with acute or convalescent COVID-19.

This chain links TRBV4-1 with TRBJ2-7; 8 nucleotides align to TRBD1. This CDR3 has 14 residues. CDR1 and CDR2 from the germline V gene are MGHRA and YSYEKL. V lost 5 bases, J lost 1 base, and 4 bases stayed unmatched. The CDR3 region is CASSSRTGSYEQYF. The DNA of the CDR3 is TGCGCCAGCAGCTCGCGGACAGGGTCCTACGAGCAGTACTTC.

This chain uses TRBV19 with TRBJ1-5; TRBD1 might be the D (6 bases). V lost 4 bases, J lost 7 bases, and 17 bases lay in between. CDR3 length: 15 residues. The germline V gene encodes CDR1 LNHDA and CDR2 SQIVND (reference sequence). CDR3 sequence reads: CASSNRGQPYQPQHF. The CDR3 coding sequence is TGTGCCAGTAGTAACCGCGGACAGCCATACCAGCCCCAGCATTTT.

The chain joins TRBV6-2 or TRBV6-3 to TRBJ1-1; tentatively, D is TRBD1 (6 bases). The CDR3 has 14 amino acids. V dropped 4 bases and J dropped 4 bases, with 13 bases sitting between them. CDR1 is MNHEY and CDR2 is SVGEGT in the germline V gene. The CDR3 DNA follows: TGTGCCAGCAGTTCCCGACAGGTGGTCACTGAAGCTTTCTTT. The encoded protein is CASSSRQVVTEAFF.

The chain couples TRBV11-3 to TRBJ2-1; the match to TRBD2 covers 9 bases. After removal of 3 bases from V and 6 bases from J, the junction contained 6 bases not matched to a gene. There are 15 residues in the CDR3. The germline gives CDR1 SGHNT, CDR2 YENEEA. CDR3 in DNA: TGTGCCAGCAGCTTTGTGACTAGCGGAATCAATGAGCAGTTCTTC. Amino acid sequence: CASSFVTSGINEQFF.

V usage is TRBV4-3 and J usage is TRBJ2-7; 8 bases line up with TRBD1. The CDR3 spans 15 residues. Unmatched junction bases numbered 5, after V lost 2 bases and J lost 2 bases. Germline assignment: CDR1 LGHNA and CDR2 YSLEER. Here the CDR3 DNA reads TGCGCCAGCAGCCAATACAGGGGGAGTCCCTACGAGCAGTACTTC. This encodes CASSQYRGSPYEQYF.

The chain employs TRBV6-5 and TRBJ1-1, with TRBD1 as a possible D gene (5 bases). The CDR3 loop spans 16 amino acids. The V end lost 0 bases, the J end lost 5 bases, and 16 bases lay between the germline ends. Germline lookup yields CDR1 MNHEY and CDR2 SVGAGI. The CDR3 sequence: CASSYSNIGGVTEAFF. CDR3 in DNA: TGTGCCAGCAGTTACTCGAATATCGGGGGAGTGACTGAAGCTTTCTTT.

The rearrangement joins TRBV2 to TRBJ1-6, with 7 bases lining up with TRBD1. Looked up from germline, CDR1 is SNHLY and CDR2 is FYNNEI. Losses at the gene ends were 1 base for V and 7 bases for J; bases not matched to a gene: 4. CDR3 length equals 15 residues. CDR3 protein: CASSEDQTGNSPLHF. The CDR3 DNA reads TGTGCCAGCAGTGAAGATCAGACAGGGAATTCACCCCTCCACTTT.

CDR3 coding DNA: TGTGCCAGCAGTTGGGTCAGGGAGGAAGGACAGCCCCAGCATTTT. Translation: CASSWVREEGQPQHF. The chain is built from TRBV2 and TRBJ1-5; a weak D match, TRBD1 (5 bases). V gave up 5 bases and J gave up 7 bases, with 18 bases separating them. Per the germline V gene, CDR1 is SNHLY and CDR2 is FYNNEI. The CDR3 sequence is 15 residues long.

Turning to this clone: The junction departs from the called germline gene at one end, perhaps through a read error. The V call is TRBV12-3 or TRBV12-4, the J call TRBJ1-5; 10 bases line up with TRBD1. This CDR3 contains 13 residues. In DNA, the CDR3 is TGTGCCAGCAGTTTGGGTGCAGGGACAGGGGTTACCTTT. Translation: CASSLGAGTGVTF.

This chain uses TRBV27 with TRBJ1-6, with D tentatively TRBD1 (6 bases). V lost 6 bases, J lost 7 bases, and 16 bases lay in between. Germline V CDR1 and CDR2: MNHEY, SMNVEV (reference sequence). This CDR3 is 15 amino acids long. The CDR3 sequence: CASSLARGVNSPLHF. The DNA for the CDR3 is TGTGCCAGCAGCCTAGCCAGGGGAGTGAATTCACCCCTCCACTTT.

Here the CDR3 reads CASSVEDRDNYGYTF. CDR3 DNA: TGTGCCAGCAGCGTAGAGGACAGGGATAACTATGGCTACACCTTC. The rearrangement links TRBV9 to TRBJ1-2; 8 positions agree with TRBD1. Germline V CDR1 and CDR2: SGDLS, YYNGEE. V trimming: 0 bases; J trimming: 1 base; junction bases outside the gene matches: 2. This CDR3 comprises 15 residues.

This clone was recorded a few times. The V call is TRBV30, the J call TRBJ2-6; D possibly corresponds to TRBD2 (6 bases). Trimming took 0 bases from V and 2 from J, leaving 20 bases between them. The germline CDR1 and CDR2 sequences are GTSNPN and SVGIG (reference sequence). The CDR3 is made up of 19 amino acids. The CDR3 loop is CAWSVLSGGFRTGANVLTF. The DNA of the CDR3 is TGTGCCTGGAGTGTACTTAGTGGGGGGTTTAGGACTGGGGCCAACGTCCTGACTTTC.

This chain connects TRBV19 to TRBJ1-5; D is possibly TRBD1 (5 bases). There are 14 residues in the CDR3. Germline lookup yields CDR1 LNHDA and CDR2 SQIVND (reference sequence). Trimming cost V 5 bases and J 7 bases, with 15 bases left between them. This CDR3 reads CASSVNRLGQPQHF. CDR3 in DNA: TGTGCCAGTAGTGTAAACAGGTTGGGGCAGCCCCAGCATTTT. Together with reference TRBV19 and TRBJ1-5, the CDR3 gives the full variable domain: DGGITQSPKYLFRKEGQNVTLSCEQNLNHDAMYWYRQDPGQGLRLIYYSQIVNDFQKGDIAEGYSVSREKKESFPLTVTSAQKNPTAFYLCASSVNRLGQPQHFGDGTRLSIL.

V usage is TRBV6-1 and J usage is TRBJ1-2; 10 bases are a match to TRBD1. This CDR3 has 13 amino acids. Germline CDR1 MNHNS, CDR2 SASEGT. With 3 bases clipped from V and 7 bases from J, the junction kept 2 bases outside the gene matches. The CDR3 sequence is CASSDRDRGGYTF. As DNA, the CDR3 is TGTGCCAGCAGTGACCGGGACAGGGGTGGCTACACCTTC.

The chain combines TRBV11-3 with TRBJ1-1, with D perhaps TRBD1 (5 bases). The germline V and J ends were trimmed by 5 bases and 0 bases, with 10 bases remaining between them. CDR1 and CDR2 (germline): SGHNT, YENEEA. The CDR3 runs 14 residues. CDR3 residues: CASSQDTMNTEAFF. CDR3 coding DNA: TGTGCCAGCAGCCAGGACACAATGAACACTGAAGCTTTCTTT.

The CDR3 region is CSGQQGAADNEQFF. Here the CDR3 DNA reads TGCAGCGGACAACAGGGGGCTGCAGACAATGAGCAGTTCTTC. The V gene is TRBV29-1, the J gene TRBJ2-1; the match to TRBD1 covers 9 bases. The germline gives CDR1 SQVTM, CDR2 ANQGSEA. Germline trimming cut 7 bases from V and 5 bases from J; bases unmatched to any gene: 9. The CDR3 totals 14 residues.

This clone has only one observation. The chain links TRBV7-9 to TRBJ1-1, with a weak D call TRBD1 (5 bases). The CDR3 totals 15 residues. Germline lookup yields CDR1 SEHNR and CDR2 FQNEAQ (reference sequence). The germline V and J ends were trimmed by 5 bases and 1 base, with 14 bases remaining between them. The CDR3 DNA follows: TGTGCCAGCAGCCGGCCTGGGGGGAGGAACACTGAAGCTTTCTTT. Protein sequence: CASSRPGGRNTEAFF.

The rearrangement joins TRBV3-1 (or the pseudogene TRBV3-2) to TRBJ1-2; TRBD1 is a possible D gene (6 bases). Germline CDR1 is LGHDT and CDR2 is YNNKEL (reference sequence). The V end lost 3 bases, the J end lost 6 bases, and 17 bases lay between the germline ends. The CDR3 has 15 residues. Here the CDR3 DNA reads TGTGCCAGCAGCCAGCCCCAGGGGACCGTGCATGGCTACACCTTC. Translation: CASSQPQGTVHGYTF.

The chain carries TRBV11-1 and TRBJ1-6; 9 bases fit TRBD1. V was pared by 4 bases and J by 8 bases, with 6 bases of the junction left unmatched. The CDR3 loop spans 15 amino acids. Germline CDR1 reads SGHAT; CDR2 reads FQDESV (reference sequence). The CDR3 DNA follows: TGTGCCAGCAGCTCGGGGACAGGGTGGGATTCACCCCTCCACTTT. It codes for CASSSGTGWDSPLHF.

This sequence joins TRBV12-3 or TRBV12-4 and TRBJ1-2; tentatively, D is TRBD1 (5 bases). V lost 3 bases and J lost 7, with 9 bases in between. CDR3 size: 12 residues. CDR3 residues: CASSLWGGGYTF. CDR3 DNA: TGTGCCAGCAGTTTGTGGGGGGGTGGCTACACCTTC.

The chain has TRBV10-3 and TRBJ2-3; 7 nucleotides align to TRBD1. This CDR3 is built from 16 residues. Trimming cost V 3 bases and J 0 bases; bases outside gene matches: 6. Germline assignment: CDR1 ENHRY and CDR2 SYGVKD. Written as DNA, the CDR3 is TGTGCCATCAGTGATGGACAGGAACGTAGCACAGATACGCAGTATTTT. Encoded protein: CAISDGQERSTDTQYF.

The chain uses TRBV25-1 and TRBJ1-4; D may be TRBD1 (5 bases). Between the trimmed V and J ends, which lost 5 bases and 10 bases, there was a span of 20 bases. Germline V gene lookup returns CDR1 MGHDK and CDR2 SYGVNS. The CDR3 sequence is 15 residues long. CDR3 in DNA: TGTGCCAGCAGTCCCCCATGGGGGGGTGAAGTAAAACTGTTTTTT. Its protein is CASSPPWGGEVKLFF.

The chain carries TRBV3-1 (or the pseudogene TRBV3-2) and TRBJ2-1; TRBD2 is a possible D gene (5 bases). CDR1 LGHDT and CDR2 YNNKEL come from the germline V gene (reference sequence). V was clipped by 6 bases and J by 6 bases, with 15 bases between them. This CDR3 is built from 14 residues. The CDR3: CASRPGGGSNEQFF. CDR3 coding DNA: TGTGCCAGCAGACCTGGAGGTGGGTCCAATGAGCAGTTCTTC.

V and J are TRBV12-5 and TRBJ2-5, with a possible D match to TRBD2 (6 bases). CDR3 size: 17 residues. V was clipped by 1 base and J by 0 bases, with 15 bases between them. The V gene's germline CDR1 is LGHNT and CDR2 FRNRAP. CDR3 sequence: CASGLARRAGNQETQYF. DNA of the CDR3: TGTGCTAGTGGTTTGGCCCGGAGGGCGGGGAACCAAGAGACCCAGTACTTC.